These 28 T cell receptor beta chains were sequenced from one sample in a study of T cells in Graves' hyperthyroidism and ophthalmopathy. Amplification of TCR beta CDR3 regions used RNA as the template. The HTBI primer set was used in a first-round RT-PCR of the TCR CDR3. TCRdb ran MiXCR on the multiplex PCR reads and lists one entry per CDR3 protein. Here the sample spans around 760,000 distinct CDR3 sequences, over 35% being singletons. Sequencing input: blood. These receptor sequences come from a woman aged 40 to 50 with Graves' hyperthyroidism.

This clonotype was observed many times. The rearrangement joins TRBV9 to TRBJ1-2, with D possibly TRBD1 on 6 matching bases. Trimming shortened V by 4 bases and J by 4 bases, and 14 bases separated the two germline ends. CDR3 length: 14 amino acids. Germline CDR1 is SGDLS and CDR2 is YYNGEE. CDR3 nucleotide sequence: TGTGCCAGCAGCCCAGGGGTCCAGGGCTATGGCTACACCTTC. Translated: CASSPGVQGYGYTF.

V is TRBV20-1 and J is TRBJ2-5, with a tentative D call TRBD1 (7 bases). The end of the DNA fits TRBJ2-1 better, so the J call may be wrong. Germline V gives CDR1 DFQATT, CDR2 SNEGSKA (reference sequence). CDR3 length equals 12 residues. CDR3: CSARTQGGEQFF. The CDR3 region has the DNA TGCAGTGCTAGAACCCAGGGGGGTGAGCAGTTCTTC.

On this clonotype: The junction differs from germline at one of its ends, possibly a read error. V gene TRBV14 combines with J gene TRBJ1-1; TRBD1 matches at 8 bases. Germline V lookup: CDR1 SGHDN, CDR2 FVKESK. This CDR3 has 15 amino acids. The CDR3 reads CASSQGNRGGTEVFF. The CDR3 DNA is TGTGCCAGCAGCCAAGGTAACAGGGGGGGCACTGAAGTTTTCTTT.

The rearrangement joins TRBV7-2 to TRBJ2-6; unclear D gene. The germline gives CDR1 SGHTA, CDR2 FQGNSA. The CDR3 has 16 amino acids. Trimming pared 4 bases from V and 0 bases from J, leaving 10 bases between. The CDR3 coding sequence is TGTGCCAGCAGCTCGAACAGCTACTCTGGGGCCAACGTCCTGACTTTC. Translating it yields CASSSNSYSGANVLTF.

This chain uses TRBV18 with TRBJ2-7; no clear D gene. CDR1 is KGHSH and CDR2 is LQKENI in the germline V gene. The CDR3 runs to 13 residues. V lost 5 bases and J lost 0, with 8 bases in between. The chain's CDR3 is CASSVTSSYEQYF. The CDR3 nucleotides are TGTGCCAGCTCAGTCACGAGCTCCTACGAGCAGTACTTC. The full variable domain, its missing parts supplied by reference TRBV18 and TRBJ2-7, is NAGVMQNPRHLVRRRGQEARLRCSPMKGHSHVYWYRQLPEEGLKFMVYLQKENIIDESGMPKERFSAEFPKEGPSILRIQQVVRGDSAAYFCASSVTSSYEQYFGPGTRLTVT.

This clonotype was detected many times. J is TRBJ2-7 and V is TRBV19, with D perhaps TRBD1 (6 bases). Germline CDR1 is LNHDA and CDR2 is SQIVND (reference sequence). V gave up 9 bases and J gave up 10 bases, with 16 bases separating them. The CDR3 runs 11 residues. The CDR3 sequence is CASGVQGNQYF. In nucleotides, the CDR3 is TGTGCCAGCGGGGTACAGGGTAACCAGTACTTC. The complete variable domain, with remaining parts taken from reference TRBV19 and TRBJ2-7, reads DGGITQSPKYLFRKEGQNVTLSCEQNLNHDAMYWYRQDPGQGLRLIYYSQIVNDFQKGDIAEGYSVSREKKESFPLTVTSAQKNPTAFYLCASGVQGNQYFGPGTRLTVT.

The V gene is TRBV5-5, the J gene TRBJ2-7; the D call may be TRBD1 or TRBD2 (5 bases each). This CDR3 region has 16 residues. From germline, CDR1 is SGHKS and CDR2 YYEKEE (reference sequence). The V end was cut by 3 bases, the J end by 5 bases, with 21 bases between. CDR3 sequence (DNA): TGTGCCAGCAGCTCATTCTCGGGACGCACAATTCACGAGCAGTACTTC. Translation gives CASSSFSGRTIHEQYF.

The V and J genes are TRBV20-1 and TRBJ2-7, with TRBD2 matching 7 bases. The V gene's germline CDR1 is DFQATT and CDR2 SNEGSKA (reference sequence). The CDR3 length is 18 residues. With V trimmed by 5 bases and J by 5 bases, 24 bases remained unmatched. CDR3 DNA sequence: TGCAGTGCTGGGGGGGTATTCGCCACCTTCGGGGGTACCCACGAGCAGTACTTC. Protein: CSAGGVFATFGGTHEQYF.

Worth noting for this clonotype: With a much larger clone just one base away, this may be a read error. The chain links TRBV7-2 to TRBJ2-5; D remains unclear. Between the trimmed V and J ends, which lost 10 bases and 5 bases, there was a span of 17 bases. Germline loops: CDR1 SGHTA, CDR2 FQGNSA. The CDR3 runs to 13 residues. The CDR3 sequence is CATSRFFAETQYF. The CDR3 DNA is TGTGCCACCTCTCGATTTTTCGCGGAGACCCAGTACTTC. Supplemented by reference TRBV7-2 and TRBJ2-5, the full variable domain reads GAGVSQSPSNKVTEKGKDVELRCDPISGHTALYWYRQSLGQGLEFLIYFQGNSAPDKSGLPSDRFSAERTGGSVSTLTIQRTQQEDSAVYLCATSRFFAETQYFGPGTRLLVL.

This chain joins TRBV27 and TRBJ2-7; D perhaps matches TRBD1 (7 bases). CDR3 length: 12 residues. Germline-derived CDR1 and CDR2 are MNHEY and SMNVEV (reference sequence). V shed 8 bases and J shed 9 bases, with 17 bases lying between them. Here the CDR3 reads CASLSRGVGQYF. The CDR3 DNA sequence: TGTGCCAGCCTCTCCAGGGGGGTGGGGCAGTACTTC.

In its sample, this clonotype was seen once. This sequence joins TRBV24-1 and TRBJ1-2; 7 nucleotides match TRBD1. This CDR3 has 14 residues. The ends lost 5 bases at V and 4 bases at J; junction bases unmatched: 6. Germline assignment: CDR1 KGHDR and CDR2 SFDVKD. DNA of the CDR3: TGTGCCACCAGTGTAGGGACAGAAGGCTATGGCTACACCTTC. Protein sequence: CATSVGTEGYGYTF.

V and J are TRBV20-1 and TRBJ1-1, with D maybe TRBD1 (5 bases). Germline V gene data show CDR1 as DFQATT and CDR2 as SNEGSKA (reference sequence). The V gene lost 0 bases and the J gene lost 3 bases, with 26 bases spanning the gap. The CDR3 consists of 19 residues. The CDR3 is CSARDPVRAELRWDTEAFF. CDR3 in DNA: TGCAGTGCTAGAGATCCCGTCAGGGCAGAACTGCGCTGGGACACTGAAGCTTTCTTT.

This clonotype occurred a few times. V is TRBV11-2 and J is TRBJ2-5, with TRBD2 matching over 7 bases. Germline-derived CDR1 and CDR2 are SGHAT and FQNNGV. Germline trimming cut 5 bases from V and 5 bases from J; bases unmatched to any gene: 11. CDR3 size: 15 residues. The CDR3 is CASSPTGTIEETQYF. CDR3 sequence (DNA): TGTGCCAGCAGCCCGACCGGGACTATAGAGGAGACCCAGTACTTC. Full variable domain (remainder filled in from reference TRBV11-2 and TRBJ2-5): EAGVAQSPRYKIIEKRQSVAFWCNPISGHATLYWYQQILGQGPKLLIQFQNNGVVDDSQLPKDRFSAERLKGVDSTLKIQPAKLEDSAVYLCASSPTGTIEETQYFGPGTRLLVL.

On this clonotype: A much bigger clone sits one base away, suggesting this may be a read error. V usage is TRBV10-3 and J usage is TRBJ1-6; 7 bases match TRBD1. The CDR3 has 15 residues. Germline V lookup: CDR1 ENHRY, CDR2 SYGVKD. With 5 bases clipped from V and 8 bases from J, the junction kept 9 bases outside the gene matches. In DNA, the CDR3 is TGTGCCATCAGTTACTCTCGACAGGGAGATTCACCCCTCCACTTT. This encodes CAISYSRQGDSPLHF.

As for this clonotype: This sequence may be a read error, since a much larger clone differs from it by one base. This chain links TRBV7-9 with TRBJ2-2; the D is unclear. The V gene's germline CDR1 is SEHNR and CDR2 FQNEAQ (reference sequence). There are 14 residues in the CDR3. The CDR3 loop reads CAGSLTHVGGELFF. In DNA, the CDR3 is TGTGCCGGCAGCTTAACTCACGTGGGCGGGGAGCTGTTTTTT.

In this sample, this clonotype turned up a few times. J is TRBJ2-6 and V is TRBV27, with D tentatively TRBD1 or TRBD2 (6 bases each). The germline gives CDR1 MNHEY, CDR2 SMNVEV (reference sequence). The CDR3 has 16 residues. The germline V and J ends were trimmed by 6 bases and 3 bases, with 15 bases remaining between them. The DNA for the CDR3 is TGTGCCAGCAGGAACTACCGGGGGCGTGGGGCCAACGTCCTGACTTTC. Amino acid sequence: CASRNYRGRGANVLTF.

This clonotype occurred a few times. The chain combines TRBV6-5 with TRBJ1-2; D is unclear. Germline V gene lookup returns CDR1 MNHEY and CDR2 SVGAGI. The CDR3 has 13 residues. V shed 2 bases and J shed 8 bases, with 12 bases lying between them. The CDR3 sequence: CASSYKTRGGYTF. The CDR3 DNA follows: TGTGCCAGCAGTTACAAAACAAGAGGGGGCTACACCTTC.

DNA of the CDR3: TGCAGCGTTGGTCCCAGGGAGGGAAACACCATATATTTT. Translation: CSVGPREGNTIYF. The V call is TRBV29-1, the J call TRBJ1-3; D possibly corresponds to TRBD1 (5 bases). The CDR3 covers 13 residues. Looked up from germline, CDR1 is SQVTM and CDR2 is ANQGSEA. V was trimmed by 4 bases and J by 4 bases, leaving 11 bases between them.

The chain carries TRBV19 and TRBJ1-5; 10 positions agree with TRBD1. CDR3 length equals 16 residues. The ends lost 6 bases at V and 6 bases at J; junction bases unmatched: 11. CDR1 is LNHDA and CDR2 is SQIVND in the germline V gene (reference sequence). The CDR3 reads CASRSADRGEGQPQHF. The CDR3 DNA sequence: TGTGCCAGTAGATCAGCGGACAGGGGGGAGGGTCAGCCCCAGCATTTT.

This clonotype was recorded at least ten times. This sequence joins TRBV10-3 and TRBJ1-1, with unresolved D. Germline CDR1 and CDR2: ENHRY and SYGVKD. The ends were cut back, 4 bases at V and 11 bases at J, with 14 bases in the middle. The CDR3 totals 12 residues. The CDR3 region is CAISVEGVDAFF. CDR3 coding DNA: TGTGCCATCAGTGTTGAGGGAGTGGACGCTTTCTTT.

The chain links TRBV7-8 to TRBJ1-4; TRBD1 matches at 7 bases. CDR3 length: 15 amino acids. Germline loops: CDR1 SGHVS, CDR2 FQNEAQ. The J segment lost 9 bases and the V segment lost 5 bases, leaving 12 bases of the junction unmatched. This CDR3 is CASSAPGGEIQKLFF. For the CDR3, the DNA is TGTGCCAGCAGCGCACCAGGGGGGGAGATCCAAAAACTGTTTTTT. Filled out from reference TRBV7-8 and TRBJ1-4, the complete variable domain reads GAGVSQSPRYKVAKRGQDVALRCDPISGHVSLFWYQQALGQGPEFLTYFQNEAQLDKSGLPSDRFFAERPEGSVSTLKIQRTQQEDSAVYLCASSAPGGEIQKLFFGSGTQLSVL.

Many counts were recorded for this clonotype. The chain recombines TRBV2 with TRBJ1-6, with TRBD1 matching 9 bases. V was clipped by 5 bases and J by 13 bases; unmatched bases: 9. The CDR3 totals 14 residues. Germline V gene sequence: CDR1 SNHLY, CDR2 FYNNEI. Here the CDR3 reads CASSRQGGIGPLHF. The CDR3 coding sequence is TGTGCCAGCAGTAGACAGGGGGGCATCGGGCCCCTCCACTTT. Variable domain in full (rest from reference TRBV2 and TRBJ1-6): EPEVTQTPSHQVTQMGQEVILRCVPISNHLYFYWYRQILGQKVEFLVSFYNNEISEKSEIFDDQFSVERPDGSNFTLKIRSTKLEDSAMYFCASSRQGGIGPLHFGNGTRLTVT.

This clonotype was seen at least ten times. Here the CDR3 DNA reads TGCAGTGCTAGGGGACCGGGACAGCAAGAGACCCAGTACTTC. Its translation is CSARGPGQQETQYF. The V call is TRBV20-1, the J call TRBJ2-5; 7 bases line up with TRBD1. V shed 3 bases, J shed 2 bases, and the junction held 6 bases outside the gene matches. Looked up from germline, CDR1 is DFQATT and CDR2 is SNEGSKA (reference sequence). The CDR3 is 14 residues long.

This clonotype was seen repeatedly, ten times or more. The chain has TRBV29-1 and TRBJ1-1; 10 nucleotides align to TRBD1. The V and J ends lost 7 bases and 8 bases, in that order; junction bases with no gene match: 10. Germline V CDR1 and CDR2: SQVTM, ANQGSEA. The CDR3 loop spans 13 amino acids. The CDR3 protein is CSATTGTGAEAFF. The CDR3 nucleotides are TGCAGCGCGACGACCGGGACAGGGGCCGAAGCTTTCTTT.

This clonotype was counted ten times or more. The chain has TRBV12-3 or TRBV12-4 and TRBJ1-2; D ambiguous. Trimming shortened V by 11 bases and J by 8 bases, and 6 bases separated the two germline ends. This CDR3 has 8 residues. The CDR3 DNA sequence: TGTGCCCCCGGGGGCTACACCTTC. This encodes CAPGGYTF.

Notes on this clonotype: This sequence may be a read error, since a much larger clone differs from it by one base. The chain employs TRBV12-5 and TRBJ1-6; D call uncertain. V was pared by 1 base and J by 7 bases, with 11 bases between. Germline V lookup: CDR1 LGHNT, CDR2 FRNRAP. CDR3 length equals 15 residues. This CDR3 is CASGLAPTGNSPLHF. For the CDR3, the DNA is TGTGCTAGTGGTTTGGCCCCAACTGGGAATTCACCCCTCCACTTT.

This clonotype has at least ten counts. CDR3 residues: CAISLGGPTSGVNGYTF. The CDR3 DNA sequence: TGTGCCATCAGTTTGGGGGGGCCTACTAGTGGGGTAAATGGCTACACCTTC. V gene TRBV10-3 combines with J gene TRBJ1-2, with D possibly matching TRBD1 (6 bases). Trimming removed 5 bases from V and 6 bases from J, with 25 bases in between. This CDR3 has 17 residues. Germline CDR1 ENHRY, CDR2 SYGVKD.

The V gene is TRBV10-3, the J gene TRBJ1-5; the D gene is possibly TRBD1 (5 bases). Trimming pared 10 bases from V and 2 bases from J, leaving 21 bases between. From germline, CDR1 is ENHRY and CDR2 SYGVKD. The CDR3 consists of 16 residues. CDR3 residues: CASSPLGGGRNQPQHF. The CDR3 bases are TGTGCCAGCAGCCCCCTCGGGGGGGGTCGCAATCAGCCCCAGCATTTT.